This T cell receptor beta chain was sequenced in a study of blood T cell repertoires in COVID-19. A COVID-19 case had been met by exposed participants during the 2 weeks before study entry. The germline CDR1 and CDR2 sequences are SGHNT and YYREEE (reference sequence). The CDR3 loop spans 16 amino acids. Trimming stripped 0 bases from V and 3 bases from J, with 15 bases between. Original methodology: Amplification with reference gene primers provided the estimates of nucleated cell counts. The assay was immunoSEQ multiplex PCR, and TCRdb's table has in-frame clones only and misses some. V, J and clone size are those of that table, while D and trimming were read from the DNA. The data hold about 230,000 clones, with 88% observed a single time. This clone was seen a few times.

The rearrangement links TRBV5-4 to TRBJ1-2; weak D call: TRBD1 (6 bases). Sequencing used PBMCs or T cells enriched from blood (not recorded which). This TCR came from a woman aged 25 to 39 who had been exposed to COVID-19. CDR3 loop: CASSLEDSPDDYGYTF. CDR3 coding DNA: TGTGCCAGCAGCTTGGAGGACAGCCCGGATGACTATGGCTACACCTTC.